These 20 T cell receptor beta chains were sequenced from one sample in a study of control samples from healthy donors and cancer patients. The data were produced by immunoSEQ multiplex PCR, yet TCRdb's version contains in-frame clones alone and is incomplete. The sample has around 140,000 clones; 75% to 95% are singletons. The sample was blood. These receptors were obtained from a middle-aged man in good health.

This sequence joins TRBV19 and TRBJ2-7; 7 positions match TRBD1. Losses at the gene ends were 3 bases for V and 0 bases for J; bases not matched to a gene: 5. The CDR3 is 15 amino acids. Germline CDR1 LNHDA, CDR2 SQIVND (reference sequence). The CDR3 spells CASSIRQGNSYEQYF. In nucleotides, the CDR3 is TGTGCCAGTAGTATCCGACAGGGAAACTCCTACGAGCAGTACTTC.

The genes are TRBV7-9 and TRBJ2-5; TRBD2 aligns across 14 bases. Germline CDR1 is SEHNR and CDR2 is FQNEAQ (reference sequence). The length of the CDR3 is 16 residues. Trimming at V came to 7 bases and at J to 5 bases, leaving 9 bases not matched to a gene. The CDR3 reads CASIRLAGGLRETQYF. CDR3 bases: TGTGCCAGCATCCGACTAGCGGGGGGGCTTCGGGAGACCCAGTACTTC.

The chain combines TRBV30 with TRBJ1-1; D is undetermined. Deletions cut 7 bases from V and 7 bases from J, with 19 bases between. This CDR3 has 13 amino acids. Germline CDR1 is GTSNPN and CDR2 is SVGIG (reference sequence). The chain's CDR3 is CALDARAALEAFF. CDR3 nucleotides: TGTGCCTTGGACGCACGGGCCGCCCTTGAAGCTTTCTTT.

The gene calls are TRBV10-1 and TRBJ1-5, with no clear D. The germline V and J ends were trimmed by 3 bases and 5 bases, with 5 bases remaining between them. Germline CDR1 is WNHNN and CDR2 is SYGVQD (reference sequence). The CDR3 spans 12 residues. The DNA of the CDR3 is TGCGCCAGCAGTGACCACGATCAGCCCCAGCATTTT. It specifies CASSDHDQPQHF.

This clone was seen a single time. V is TRBV27 and J is TRBJ1-5, with D possibly TRBD1 on 6 matching bases. Trimming shortened V by 5 bases and J by 3 bases, and 8 bases separated the two germline ends. The germline CDR1 and CDR2 sequences are MNHEY and SMNVEV (reference sequence). The CDR3 is 13 residues long. CDR3 residues: CASSGQFNQPQHF. CDR3 coding DNA: TGTGCCAGCAGTGGACAGTTCAATCAGCCCCAGCATTTT.

The chain is built from TRBV5-4 and TRBJ1-1; a possible D gene is TRBD1 (5 bases). The V end lost 4 bases, the J end lost 4 bases, and 17 bases lay between the germline ends. This CDR3 has 15 residues. From germline, CDR1 is SGHNT and CDR2 YYREEE (reference sequence). The CDR3 reads CASSNSRGEVTEAFF. The CDR3 DNA sequence: TGTGCCAGCAGCAATTCGAGGGGAGAGGTCACTGAAGCTTTCTTT.

The CDR3 spells CSVLVTYEQYF. In DNA form, the CDR3 reads TGCAGCGTACTAGTTACCTACGAGCAGTACTTC. This chain uses TRBV29-1 with TRBJ2-7, with D possibly matching TRBD2 (5 bases). Trimming stripped 6 bases from V and 2 bases from J, with 8 bases between. CDR3 length: 11 residues. CDR1 and CDR2 from the germline V gene are SQVTM and ANQGSEA.

The chain recombines TRBV6-5 with TRBJ2-7, with D tentatively TRBD1 (5 bases). The germline gives CDR1 MNHEY, CDR2 SVGAGI. The CDR3 runs to 10 residues. The DNA of the CDR3 is TGTGCGGCAGGGACCTACGAGCAGTACTTC. Its translation: CAAGTYEQYF.

CDR3 loop: CASSIRETQYF. The CDR3 bases are TGTGCCAGTAGTATAAGAGAGACCCAGTACTTC. This chain connects TRBV19 to TRBJ2-5; D call uncertain. Trimming took off 2 bases at V and 4 bases at J, with 2 bases between the two ends. Per the germline V gene, CDR1 is LNHDA and CDR2 is SQIVND (reference sequence). The CDR3 is made up of 11 amino acids. The complete variable domain, with remaining parts taken from reference TRBV19 and TRBJ2-5, reads DGGITQSPKYLFRKEGQNVTLSCEQNLNHDAMYWYRQDPGQGLRLIYYSQIVNDFQKGDIAEGYSVSREKKESFPLTVTSAQKNPTAFYLCASSIRETQYFGPGTRLLVL.

The rearrangement joins TRBV24-1 to TRBJ2-7, with D tentatively TRBD1 (7 bases). V was cut by 3 bases and J by 8 bases, with 19 bases left in between. Germline lookup yields CDR1 KGHDR and CDR2 SFDVKD. This CDR3 is 15 amino acids long. DNA of the CDR3: TGTGCCACCAGTGATCCGAGGGGGCCCGCGGGGAAGCAGTACTTC. Protein sequence: CATSDPRGPAGKQYF.

The genes are TRBV28 and TRBJ1-4, with unresolved D. This CDR3 has 15 residues. Germline V gene lookup returns CDR1 MDHEN and CDR2 SYDVKM. Trimming pared 5 bases from V and 0 bases from J, leaving 10 bases between. The CDR3: CASSAPGATNEKLFF. CDR3 coding DNA: TGTGCCAGCAGTGCCCCAGGTGCAACTAATGAAAAACTGTTTTTT.

The chain combines TRBV7-9 with TRBJ2-1; TRBD2 matches 9 bases. The CDR3 sequence is 14 residues long. Per germline, CDR1 SEHNR and CDR2 FQNEAQ (reference sequence). Trimming at V came to 1 base and at J to 9 bases, leaving 4 bases not matched to a gene. The CDR3 nucleotides are TGTGCCAGCAGCTTAGGGACTAGCGACAGTGAGCAGTTCTTC. Translation: CASSLGTSDSEQFF.

The rearrangement links TRBV30 to TRBJ2-7; D gene unclear. In germline, CDR1 is GTSNPN, CDR2 SVGIG (reference sequence). The CDR3 spans 14 residues. Trimming took 1 base from V and 3 from J, leaving 13 bases between them. CDR3 coding DNA: TGTGCCTGGAGTGCGGGTGGCAATCACTACGAGCAGTACTTC. This codes for CAWSAGGNHYEQYF.

This chain joins TRBV7-6 and TRBJ2-2; D is possibly TRBD1 (6 bases). The V gene lost 1 base and the J gene lost 0 bases, with 12 bases spanning the gap. The CDR3 covers 17 residues. Germline V gives CDR1 SGHVS, CDR2 FNYEAQ. DNA for the CDR3: TGTGCCAGCAGCTTAGACGGCAGGGGTGCGAACACCGGGGAGCTGTTTTTT. This codes for CASSLDGRGANTGELFF.

The rearrangement joins TRBV19 to TRBJ1-1; no clear D. V shed 0 bases and J shed 1 base, with 9 bases lying between them. Germline V gene data show CDR1 as LNHDA and CDR2 as SQIVND (reference sequence). CDR3 size: 15 residues. In nucleotides, the CDR3 is TGTGCCAGTAGTATAGATGCCAGGAAGAACACTGAAGCTTTCTTT. This codes for CASSIDARKNTEAFF.

The CDR3 loop reads CASSPTSSSEQFF. CDR3 DNA: TGTGCCAGCAGCCCGACTAGTTCCAGTGAGCAGTTCTTC. The chain is built from TRBV9 and TRBJ2-1, with D possibly TRBD2 on 6 matching bases. The CDR3 loop spans 13 amino acids. Germline V CDR1 and CDR2: SGDLS, YYNGEE. V lost 4 bases and J 9 bases, leaving 14 bases between the germline ends.

The chain joins TRBV21-1 to TRBJ1-5. TRBV21-1 is a recognized pseudogene. The CDR3 length is 16 residues. The CDR3 sequence: CASGFQPSGCNQPQHF. Here the CDR3 DNA reads TGTGCCAGCGGATTTCAGCCGTCGGGGTGCAATCAGCCCCAGCATTTT.

The chain has TRBV5-1 and TRBJ1-3; D might be TRBD1 (5 bases). Trimming shortened V by 3 bases and J by 2 bases, and 9 bases separated the two germline ends. This CDR3 contains 14 residues. Germline assignment: CDR1 SGHRS and CDR2 YFSETQ. The chain's CDR3 is CASSSAGAGNTIYF. As DNA, the CDR3 is TGCGCCAGCAGCTCCGCGGGGGCTGGAAACACCATATATTTT.

The CDR3: CATSDLRERANEKLFF. The CDR3 bases are TGTGCCACCAGTGATCTACGAGAGCGAGCTAATGAAAAACTGTTTTTT. The chain combines TRBV24-1 with TRBJ1-4; no clear D gene. Trimming removed 3 bases at V and 3 bases at J, with 13 bases between. The CDR3 length is 16 residues. CDR1 KGHDR and CDR2 SFDVKD come from the germline V gene.

The J gene is TRBJ1-6, the V gene TRBV18; no definite D call. V gave up 7 bases and J gave up 6 bases, with 13 bases separating them. This CDR3 comprises 14 residues. Germline loops: CDR1 KGHSH, CDR2 LQKENI. CDR3 protein: CASCIETSNSPLHF. The CDR3 DNA follows: TGTGCCAGCTGCATCGAGACTTCTAATTCACCCCTCCACTTT.